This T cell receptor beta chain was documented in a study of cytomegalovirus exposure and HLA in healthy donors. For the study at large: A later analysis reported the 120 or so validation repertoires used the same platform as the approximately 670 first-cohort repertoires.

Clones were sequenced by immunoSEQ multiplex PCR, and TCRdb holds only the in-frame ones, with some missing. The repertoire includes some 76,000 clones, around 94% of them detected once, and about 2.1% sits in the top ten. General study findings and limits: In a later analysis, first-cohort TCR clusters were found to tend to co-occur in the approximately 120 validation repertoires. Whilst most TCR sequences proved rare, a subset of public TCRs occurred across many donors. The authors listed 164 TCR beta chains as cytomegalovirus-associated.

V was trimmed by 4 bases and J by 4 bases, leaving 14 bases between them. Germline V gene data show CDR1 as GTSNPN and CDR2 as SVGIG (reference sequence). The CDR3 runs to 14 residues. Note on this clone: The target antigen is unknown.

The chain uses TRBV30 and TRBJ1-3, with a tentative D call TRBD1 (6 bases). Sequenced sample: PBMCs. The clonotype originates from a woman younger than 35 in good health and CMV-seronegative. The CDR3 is CAWNLQGSGNTIYF. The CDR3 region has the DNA TGTGCCTGGAATCTCCAGGGGTCCGGAAACACCATATATTTT.